This record looks at one T cell receptor (beta chain) sequence and its context. Its antigen is not identified. Data came from immunoSEQ multiplex PCR; TCRdb stores just in-frame clones and leaves some out. Here the sample spans 55,000 to 70,000 clones, roughly four fifths being singletons. Antigen-specific CD4+ T cells were first expanded with viral peptide pools by the ViraFEST assay and only then sequenced. Subsequent to a culture period of about nine days, CD4+ T cells were isolated. PBMC cultures contained around 2 million cells per well, around 9.7 IU/ml IL-2 and around 9.9 ug/ml peptides. These data come from a study of vaccination effects on CD4 cells after COVID-19. Study-wide findings and caveats: Among infection- and vaccine-induced clones, marked clonal contraction occurred late after vaccination. The vaccine-induced clones of healthy vaccinees included only 1 of 255 that cross-reacted with common cold coronaviruses.

This CDR3 spans 16 amino acids. V lost 5 bases and J lost 2; bases outside the gene matches: 9. Germline loops: CDR1 SEHNR, CDR2 FQNEAQ (reference sequence). The clonotype comes from a human donor who received a COVID-19 vaccine. The V gene is TRBV7-9, the J gene TRBJ2-3; TRBD1 aligns across 8 bases. This sample comprised CD4+ T cells from PBMCs cultured with HCoV-229E spike peptides, obtained before COVID-19 vaccination. The chain's CDR3 is CASSLGTGGTTDTQYF. The CDR3, as DNA: TGTGCCAGCAGCCTAGGGACAGGAGGGACCACAGATACGCAGTATTTT.